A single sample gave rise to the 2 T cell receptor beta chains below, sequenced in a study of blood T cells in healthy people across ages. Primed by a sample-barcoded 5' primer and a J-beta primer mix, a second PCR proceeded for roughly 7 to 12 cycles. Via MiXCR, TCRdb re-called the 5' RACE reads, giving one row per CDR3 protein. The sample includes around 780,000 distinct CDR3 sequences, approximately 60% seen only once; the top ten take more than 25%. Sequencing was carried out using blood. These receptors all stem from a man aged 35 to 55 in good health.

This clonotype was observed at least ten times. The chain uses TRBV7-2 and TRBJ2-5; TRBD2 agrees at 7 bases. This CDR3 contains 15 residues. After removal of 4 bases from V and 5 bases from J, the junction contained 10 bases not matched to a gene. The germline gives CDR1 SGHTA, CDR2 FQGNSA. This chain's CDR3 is CASSSMGGSGETQYF. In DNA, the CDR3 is TGTGCCAGCAGCTCTATGGGCGGGAGTGGGGAGACCCAGTACTTC.

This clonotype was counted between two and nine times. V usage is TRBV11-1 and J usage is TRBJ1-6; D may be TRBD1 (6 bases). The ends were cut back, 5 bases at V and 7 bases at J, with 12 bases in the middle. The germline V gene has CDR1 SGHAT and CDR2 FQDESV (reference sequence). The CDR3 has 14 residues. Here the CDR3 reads CASSPRGNNSPLHF. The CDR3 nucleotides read TGTGCCAGCAGCCCCAGGGGTAACAATTCACCCCTCCACTTT.